This entry features one TCR beta chain sequence. The germline gives CDR1 MGHRA, CDR2 YSYEKL. The germline V and J ends were trimmed by 3 bases and 2 bases, with 10 bases remaining between them. This CDR3 has 14 amino acids. These data are taken from a study of blood T cell repertoires in COVID-19. Background on the study: Sites across the United States, Italy and Spain contributed samples from acute and convalescent COVID-19. PBMCs, B-cell-depleted T cells, or T cells provided the cDNA or gDNA that made up the material.

Sequencing used immunoSEQ multiplex PCR; TCRdb keeps in-frame clones, though not all of them. The data hold about 240,000 clones, with 75% to 90% observed a single time. Sequences were obtained from peripheral blood. The V gene is TRBV4-1, the J gene TRBJ1-2; no definite D call. The clonotype comes from a woman aged 55-75 years with active or convalescent COVID-19. The CDR3 protein is CASSHLTGNYGYTF. In DNA, the CDR3 is TGCGCCAGCAGCCACCTGACGGGGAACTATGGCTACACCTTC.